The T cell receptor beta chain described here comes from a study of blood T cell repertoires in COVID-19. Turning to the study itself: The United States, Italy and Spain provided the acute and convalescent COVID-19 samples. Sources were T cells, B-cell-depleted T cells, or PBMCs; the material itself was cDNA or gDNA.

The CDR3 consists of 11 residues. Trimming took off 4 bases at V and 6 bases at J, with 8 bases between the two ends. Germline V gene data show CDR1 as SGDLS and CDR2 as YYNGEE. As handled by the study authors: It was from reference gene primer amplification that nucleated cell counts were estimated. Profiling relied on immunoSEQ multiplex PCR, and the TCRdb table lists in-frame clones only, not all of them. The V and J calls and the clone size are those of that table, but D and trimming were determined from the DNA. Among a few hundred thousand clones listed, around 81% were seen once. This clonotype was obtained from a woman in her twenties or thirties who had recovered from COVID-19. Sequencing was performed on peripheral blood. This chain links TRBV9 with TRBJ2-7; D is perhaps TRBD2 (5 bases). In nucleotides, the CDR3 is TGTGCCAGCAGCTCAGGAGGCGAGCAGTACTTC. Amino acids: CASSSGGEQYF.